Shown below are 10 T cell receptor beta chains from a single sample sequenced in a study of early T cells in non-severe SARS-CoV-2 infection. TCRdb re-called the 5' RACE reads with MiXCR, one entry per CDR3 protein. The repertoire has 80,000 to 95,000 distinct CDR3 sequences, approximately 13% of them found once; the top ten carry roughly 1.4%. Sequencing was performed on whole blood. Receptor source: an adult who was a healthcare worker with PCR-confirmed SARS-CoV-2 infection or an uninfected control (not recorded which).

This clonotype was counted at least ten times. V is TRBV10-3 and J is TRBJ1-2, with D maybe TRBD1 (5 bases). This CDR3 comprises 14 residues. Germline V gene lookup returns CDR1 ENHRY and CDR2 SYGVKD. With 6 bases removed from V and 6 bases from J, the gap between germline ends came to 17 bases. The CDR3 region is CAIREDFQGDGYTF. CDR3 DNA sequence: TGTGCCATCAGGGAAGATTTTCAGGGAGATGGCTACACCTTC.

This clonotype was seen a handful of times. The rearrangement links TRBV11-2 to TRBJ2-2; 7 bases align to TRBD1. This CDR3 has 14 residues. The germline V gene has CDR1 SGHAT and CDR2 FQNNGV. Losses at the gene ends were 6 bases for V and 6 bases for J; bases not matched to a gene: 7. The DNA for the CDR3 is TGTGCCAGCAGATCTACGACAGGGTCCGGGGAGCTGTTTTTT. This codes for CASRSTTGSGELFF.

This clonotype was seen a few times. CDR3 loop: CASSLIGLAGGDTNTGELFF. Here the CDR3 DNA reads TGTGCCAGCAGCTTAATCGGGCTAGCGGGGGGCGACACGAACACCGGGGAGCTGTTTTTT. The V call is TRBV7-3, the J call TRBJ2-2; 11 positions agree with TRBD2. Germline V gene data show CDR1 as SGHTA and CDR2 as FQGTGA. This CDR3 has 20 residues. V shed 1 base and J 0 bases; nucleotides not matched to a gene: 10.

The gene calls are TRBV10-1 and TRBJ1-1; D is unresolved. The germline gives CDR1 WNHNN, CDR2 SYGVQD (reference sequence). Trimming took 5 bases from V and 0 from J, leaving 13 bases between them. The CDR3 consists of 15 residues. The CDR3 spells CASSPVSGLNTEAFF. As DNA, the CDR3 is TGCGCCAGCAGTCCCGTTTCGGGTTTGAACACTGAAGCTTTCTTT.

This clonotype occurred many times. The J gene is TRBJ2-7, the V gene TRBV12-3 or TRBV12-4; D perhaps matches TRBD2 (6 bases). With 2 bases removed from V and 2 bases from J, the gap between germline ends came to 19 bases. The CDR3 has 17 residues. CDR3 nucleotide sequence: TGTGCCAGCAGTTTAAGGGAGTGGGGCGGGAAAACCTACGAGCAGTACTTC. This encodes CASSLREWGGKTYEQYF.

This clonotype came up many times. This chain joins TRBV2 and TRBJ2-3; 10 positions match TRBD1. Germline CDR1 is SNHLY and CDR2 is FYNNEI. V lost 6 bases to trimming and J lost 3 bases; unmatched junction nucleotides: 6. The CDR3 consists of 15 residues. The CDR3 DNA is TGTGCCAGCAGCCCCGGGACAGGGGTGACAGATACGCAGTATTTT. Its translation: CASSPGTGVTDTQYF.

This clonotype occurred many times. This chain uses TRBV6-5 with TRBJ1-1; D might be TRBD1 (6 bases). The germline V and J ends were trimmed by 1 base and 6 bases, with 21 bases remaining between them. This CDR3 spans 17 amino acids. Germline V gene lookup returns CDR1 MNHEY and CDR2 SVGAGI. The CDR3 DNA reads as TGTGCCAGCAGTTACTTAAGGGACCCACAGGGAATATCTGAAGCTTTCTTT. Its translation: CASSYLRDPQGISEAFF.

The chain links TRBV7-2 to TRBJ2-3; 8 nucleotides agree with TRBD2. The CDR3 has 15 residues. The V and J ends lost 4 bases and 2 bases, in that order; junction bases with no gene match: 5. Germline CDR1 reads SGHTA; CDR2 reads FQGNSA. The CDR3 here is CASSSFSGITDTQYF. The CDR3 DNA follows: TGTGCCAGCAGCTCCTTTAGCGGGATCACAGATACGCAGTATTTT.

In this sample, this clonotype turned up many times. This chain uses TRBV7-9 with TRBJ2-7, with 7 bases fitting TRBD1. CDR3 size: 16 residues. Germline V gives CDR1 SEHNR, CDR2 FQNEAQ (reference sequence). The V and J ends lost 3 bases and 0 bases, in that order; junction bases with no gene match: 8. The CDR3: CASSFFTTGTSYEQYF. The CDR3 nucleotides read TGTGCCAGCAGCTTTTTTACGACAGGGACCTCCTACGAGCAGTACTTC.

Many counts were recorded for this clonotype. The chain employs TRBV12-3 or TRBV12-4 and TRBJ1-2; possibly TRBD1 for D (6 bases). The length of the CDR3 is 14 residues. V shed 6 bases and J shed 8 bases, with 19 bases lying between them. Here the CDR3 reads CASSLTQGARGYTF. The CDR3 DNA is TGTGCCAGCAGCCTTACACAGGGTGCTCGAGGCTACACCTTC.